This TCR beta chain was sequenced in a study of cytomegalovirus exposure and HLA in healthy donors. Study-wide background: Out of 150 million to 200 million T cells, an earlier analysis found more than 95 million unique TCR beta sequences in total.

The primer mix had 60 Vbeta and 13 Jbeta primers. Only in-frame clones appear in the TCRdb table, and some are missing; sequencing was by immunoSEQ multiplex PCR. The repertoire holds roughly 80,000 clones, with about four fifths as singletons. A word on this clone: Its antigen is unidentified.

CDR1 is MNHEY and CDR2 is SVGAGI in the germline V gene. The V gene lost 7 bases and the J gene lost 9 bases, with 18 bases spanning the gap. The CDR3 is made up of 13 amino acids. Study conclusions and caveats: The study assumed roughly uniform donor sequencing depth for presence/absence analyses. TCR sequences were mostly rare, though some public TCRs occurred in many donors. Cytomegalovirus-associated TCR beta chains were listed, numbering approximately 150.

V is TRBV6-5 and J is TRBJ1-1, with a weak D call TRBD1 (5 bases). The clonotype originates from a woman in her forties or fifties in good health and CMV-seronegative. Sequencing was done on a sample of PBMCs. Written as DNA, the CDR3 is TGTGCCAGCACTCCAATCGGGGAGGGGAAAGCTTTCTTT. Residues: CASTPIGEGKAFF.